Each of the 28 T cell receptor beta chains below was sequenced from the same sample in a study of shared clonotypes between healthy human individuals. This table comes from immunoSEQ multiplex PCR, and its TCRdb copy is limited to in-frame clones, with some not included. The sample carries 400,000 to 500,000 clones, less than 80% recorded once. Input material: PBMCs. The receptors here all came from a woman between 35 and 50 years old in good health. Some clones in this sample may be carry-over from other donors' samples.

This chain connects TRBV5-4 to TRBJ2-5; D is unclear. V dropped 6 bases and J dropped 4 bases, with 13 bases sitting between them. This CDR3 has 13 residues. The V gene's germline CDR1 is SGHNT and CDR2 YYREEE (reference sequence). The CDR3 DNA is TGTGCCAGCAACACGGACGGCATAGAGACCCAGTACTTC. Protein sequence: CASNTDGIETQYF.

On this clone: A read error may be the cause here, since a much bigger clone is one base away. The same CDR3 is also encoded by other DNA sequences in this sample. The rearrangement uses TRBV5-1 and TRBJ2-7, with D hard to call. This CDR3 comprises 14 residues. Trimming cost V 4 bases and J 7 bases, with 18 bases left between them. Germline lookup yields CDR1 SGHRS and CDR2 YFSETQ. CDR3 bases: TGCGCCAGCAGCCTACTACCGAACAAAGATGAGCAGTACTTC. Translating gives CASSLLPNKDEQYF.

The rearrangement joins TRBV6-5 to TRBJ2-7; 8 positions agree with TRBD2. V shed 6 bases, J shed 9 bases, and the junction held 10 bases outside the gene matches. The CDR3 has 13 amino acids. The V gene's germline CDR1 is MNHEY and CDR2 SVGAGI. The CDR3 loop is CASSQPGGRVQYF. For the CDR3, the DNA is TGTGCCAGCAGCCAGCCGGGGGGGAGGGTGCAGTACTTC.

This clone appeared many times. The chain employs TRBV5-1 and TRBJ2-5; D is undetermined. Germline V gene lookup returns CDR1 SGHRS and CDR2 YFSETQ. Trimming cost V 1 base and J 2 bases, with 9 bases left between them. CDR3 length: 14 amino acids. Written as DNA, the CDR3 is TGCGCCAGCAGCTTGAGTGGGTTTCAAGAGACCCAGTACTTC. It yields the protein CASSLSGFQETQYF.

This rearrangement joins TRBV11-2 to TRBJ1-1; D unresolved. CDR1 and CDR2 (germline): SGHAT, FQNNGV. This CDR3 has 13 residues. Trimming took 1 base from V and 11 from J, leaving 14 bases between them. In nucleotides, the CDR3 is TGTGCCAGCAGCTTAGGGATCGGGTTCGGGGCTTTCTTT. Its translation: CASSLGIGFGAFF.

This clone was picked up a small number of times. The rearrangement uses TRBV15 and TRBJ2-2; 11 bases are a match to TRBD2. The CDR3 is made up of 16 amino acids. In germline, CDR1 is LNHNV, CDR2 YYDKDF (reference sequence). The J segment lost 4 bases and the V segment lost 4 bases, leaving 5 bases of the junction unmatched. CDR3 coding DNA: TGTGCCACCAGCACCCCGACTAGCGGGGTCACCGGGGAGCTGTTTTTT. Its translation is CATSTPTSGVTGELFF.

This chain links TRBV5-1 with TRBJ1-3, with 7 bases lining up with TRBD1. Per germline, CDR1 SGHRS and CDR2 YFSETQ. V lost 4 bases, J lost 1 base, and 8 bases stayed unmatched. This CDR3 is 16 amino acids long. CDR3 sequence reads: CASSTGTAASGNTIYF. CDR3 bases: TGCGCCAGCAGCACTGGGACAGCGGCGTCTGGAAACACCATATATTTT.

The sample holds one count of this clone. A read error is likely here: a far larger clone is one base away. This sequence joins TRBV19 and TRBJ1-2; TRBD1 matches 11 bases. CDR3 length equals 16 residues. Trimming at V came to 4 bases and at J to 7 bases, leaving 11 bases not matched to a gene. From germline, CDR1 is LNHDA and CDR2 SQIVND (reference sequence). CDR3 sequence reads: CASSTHARTGGGGYTF. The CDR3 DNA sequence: TGTGCCAGTAGTACGCATGCCAGGACAGGGGGCGGTGGCTACACCTTC.

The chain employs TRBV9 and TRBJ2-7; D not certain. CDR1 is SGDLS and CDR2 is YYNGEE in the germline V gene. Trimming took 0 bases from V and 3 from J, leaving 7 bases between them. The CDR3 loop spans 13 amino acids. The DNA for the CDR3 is TGTGCCAGCAGCGTAGGTATTGACTACGAGCAGTACTTC. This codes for CASSVGIDYEQYF.

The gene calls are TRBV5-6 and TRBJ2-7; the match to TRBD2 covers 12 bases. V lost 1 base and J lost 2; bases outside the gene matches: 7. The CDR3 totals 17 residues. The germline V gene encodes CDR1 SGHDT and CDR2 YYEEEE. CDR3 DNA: TGTGCCAGCAGCTTGTTCCTAGCGGGAGGGGCCGCCTACGAGCAGTACTTC. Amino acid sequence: CASSLFLAGGAAYEQYF.

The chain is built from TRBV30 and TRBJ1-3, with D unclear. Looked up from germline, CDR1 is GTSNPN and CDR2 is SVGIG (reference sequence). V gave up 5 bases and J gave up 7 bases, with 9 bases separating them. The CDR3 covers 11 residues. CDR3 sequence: CAWGLWNTIYF. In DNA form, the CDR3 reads TGTGCCTGGGGGTTGTGGAACACCATATATTTT. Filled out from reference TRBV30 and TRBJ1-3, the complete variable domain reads SQTIHQWPATLVQPVGSPLSLECTVEGTSNPNLYWYRQAAGRGLQLLFYSVGIGQISSEVPQNLSASRPQDRQFILSSKKLLLSDSGFYLCAWGLWNTIYFGEGSWLTVV.

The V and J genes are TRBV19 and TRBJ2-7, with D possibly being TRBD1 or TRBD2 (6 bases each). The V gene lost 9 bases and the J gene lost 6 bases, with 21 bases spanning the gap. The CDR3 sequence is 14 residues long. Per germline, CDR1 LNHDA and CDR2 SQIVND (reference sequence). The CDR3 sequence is CASGHGGVRLEQYF. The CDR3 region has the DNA TGTGCCAGCGGACACGGGGGCGTTAGGCTCGAGCAGTACTTC.

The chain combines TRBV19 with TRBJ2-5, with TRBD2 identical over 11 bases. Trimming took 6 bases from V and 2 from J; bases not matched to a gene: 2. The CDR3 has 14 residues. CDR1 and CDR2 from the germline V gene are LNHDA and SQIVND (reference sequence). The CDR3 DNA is TGTGCCAGTAGGACTAGCGGGACACAAGAGACCCAGTACTTC. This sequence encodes CASRTSGTQETQYF.

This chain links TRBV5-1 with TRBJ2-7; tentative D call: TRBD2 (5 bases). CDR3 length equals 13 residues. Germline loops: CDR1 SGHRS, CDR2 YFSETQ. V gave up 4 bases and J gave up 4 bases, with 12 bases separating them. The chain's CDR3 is CASSPGVGYEQYF. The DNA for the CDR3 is TGCGCCAGCAGCCCCGGGGTTGGGTACGAGCAGTACTTC.

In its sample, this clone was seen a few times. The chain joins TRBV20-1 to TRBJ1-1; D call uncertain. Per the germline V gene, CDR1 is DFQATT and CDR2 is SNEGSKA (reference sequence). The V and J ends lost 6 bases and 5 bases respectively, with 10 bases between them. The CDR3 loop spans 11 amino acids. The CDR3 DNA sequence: TGCAGTGCGGAAGACTTGACTGAAGCTTTCTTT. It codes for CSAEDLTEAFF.

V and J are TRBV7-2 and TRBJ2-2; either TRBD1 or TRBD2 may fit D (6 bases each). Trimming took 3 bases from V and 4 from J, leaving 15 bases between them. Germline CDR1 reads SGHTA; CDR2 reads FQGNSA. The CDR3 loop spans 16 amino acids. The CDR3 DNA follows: TGTGCCAGCAGCTTCCCCTCGGGGGCGGGCACCGGGGAGCTGTTTTTT. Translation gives CASSFPSGAGTGELFF.

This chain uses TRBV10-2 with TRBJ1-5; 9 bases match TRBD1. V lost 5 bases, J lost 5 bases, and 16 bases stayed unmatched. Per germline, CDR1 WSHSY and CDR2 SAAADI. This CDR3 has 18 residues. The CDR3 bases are TGCGCCAGCAGTCCTTGGTGGTCGGGACAGGGTGGGGATCAGCCCCAGCATTTT. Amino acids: CASSPWWSGQGGDQPQHF.

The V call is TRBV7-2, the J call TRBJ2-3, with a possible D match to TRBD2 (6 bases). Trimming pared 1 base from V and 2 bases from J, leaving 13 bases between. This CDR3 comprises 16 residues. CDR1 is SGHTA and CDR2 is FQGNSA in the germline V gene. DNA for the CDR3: TGTGCCAGCAGCTTAGTCGCGCGGGGAAACACAGATACGCAGTATTTT. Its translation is CASSLVARGNTDTQYF. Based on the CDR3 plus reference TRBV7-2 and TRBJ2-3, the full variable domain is GAGVSQSPSNKVTEKGKDVELRCDPISGHTALYWYRQSLGQGLEFLIYFQGNSAPDKSGLPSDRFSAERTGGSVSTLTIQRTQQEDSAVYLCASSLVARGNTDTQYFGPGTRLTVL.

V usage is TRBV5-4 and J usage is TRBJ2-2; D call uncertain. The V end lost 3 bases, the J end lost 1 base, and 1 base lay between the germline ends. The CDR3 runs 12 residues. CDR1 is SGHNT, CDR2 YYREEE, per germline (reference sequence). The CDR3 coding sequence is TGTGCCAGCAGCTGGAACACCGGGGAGCTGTTTTTT. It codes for CASSWNTGELFF.

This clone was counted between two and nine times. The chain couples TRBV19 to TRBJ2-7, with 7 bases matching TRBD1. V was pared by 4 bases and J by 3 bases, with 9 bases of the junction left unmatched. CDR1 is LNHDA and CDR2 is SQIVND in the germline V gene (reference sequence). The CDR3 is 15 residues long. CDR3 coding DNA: TGTGCCAGTAGTAAGGGGGCCGTCGCAGGCTACGAGCAGTACTTC. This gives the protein CASSKGAVAGYEQYF.

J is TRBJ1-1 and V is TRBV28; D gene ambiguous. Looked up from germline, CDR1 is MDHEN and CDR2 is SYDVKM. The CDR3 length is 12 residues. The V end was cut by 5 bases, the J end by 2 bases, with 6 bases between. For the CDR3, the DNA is TGTGCCAGCAGTCCATACAACACTGAAGCTTTCTTT. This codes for CASSPYNTEAFF.

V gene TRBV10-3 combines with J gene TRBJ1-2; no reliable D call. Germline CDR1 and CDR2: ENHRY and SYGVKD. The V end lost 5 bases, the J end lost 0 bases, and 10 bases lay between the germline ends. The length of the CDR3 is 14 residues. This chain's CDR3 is CAISNLGANYGYTF. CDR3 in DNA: TGTGCCATCAGTAATCTTGGCGCTAACTATGGCTACACCTTC.

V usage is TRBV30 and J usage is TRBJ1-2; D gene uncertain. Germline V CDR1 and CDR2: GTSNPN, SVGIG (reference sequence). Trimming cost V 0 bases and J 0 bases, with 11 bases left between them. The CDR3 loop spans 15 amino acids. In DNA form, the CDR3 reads TGTGCCTGGAGTGTAACTACAGCCGCTAACTATGGCTACACCTTC. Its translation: CAWSVTTAANYGYTF.

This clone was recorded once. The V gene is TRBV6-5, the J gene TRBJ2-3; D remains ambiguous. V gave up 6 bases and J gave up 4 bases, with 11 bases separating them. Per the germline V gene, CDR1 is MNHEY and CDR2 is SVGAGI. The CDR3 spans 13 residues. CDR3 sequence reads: CASRLNRADTQYF. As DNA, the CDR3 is TGTGCCAGCAGGCTCAATCGGGCAGATACGCAGTATTTT.

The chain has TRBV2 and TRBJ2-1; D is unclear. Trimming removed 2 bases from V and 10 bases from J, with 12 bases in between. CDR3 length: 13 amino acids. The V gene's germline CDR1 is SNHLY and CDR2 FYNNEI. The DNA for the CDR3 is TGTGCCAGCAGTGAAATGTTGGTCGGGGAGCAGTTCTTC. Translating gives CASSEMLVGEQFF.

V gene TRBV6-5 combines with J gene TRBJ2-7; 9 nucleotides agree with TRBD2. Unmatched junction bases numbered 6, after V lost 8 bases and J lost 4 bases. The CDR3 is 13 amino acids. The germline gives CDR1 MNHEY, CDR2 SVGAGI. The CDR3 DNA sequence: TGTGCCAGCCTCGGAGCGGGAGGTTACGAGCAGTACTTC. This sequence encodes CASLGAGGYEQYF.

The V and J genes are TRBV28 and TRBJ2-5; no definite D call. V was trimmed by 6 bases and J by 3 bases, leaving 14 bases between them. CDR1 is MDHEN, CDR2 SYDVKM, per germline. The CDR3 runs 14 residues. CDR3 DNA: TGTGCCAGCAGCTTGACCCGGGCAGAAGAGACCCAGTACTTC. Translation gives CASSLTRAEETQYF.

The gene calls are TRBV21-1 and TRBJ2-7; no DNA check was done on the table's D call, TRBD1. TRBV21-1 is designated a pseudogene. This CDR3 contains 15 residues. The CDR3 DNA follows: TGTGCCAGCAGCAAAGGCCGGGACAGGACCTACGAGCAGTACTTC. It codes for CASSKGRDRTYEQYF.